These 11 T cell receptor beta chains share one sample of origin, sequenced in a study of blood T cell repertoires in COVID-19. The repertoire was sequenced with immunoSEQ multiplex PCR; TCRdb's copy has only in-frame clones and lacks some. The sample consists of about 210,000 clones, around 90% of them appearing once. Material: peripheral blood. The receptors derive from a man aged 55 to 70 with acute or convalescent COVID-19.

This chain links TRBV24-1 with TRBJ2-1; 9 bases align to TRBD1. The CDR3 consists of 17 residues. V gave up 1 base and J gave up 8 bases; unmatched junction bases: 11. Germline V gene data show CDR1 as KGHDR and CDR2 as SFDVKD. The CDR3 region is CATSDFGSTGGLYEQFF. The CDR3 DNA follows: TGTGCCACCAGTGATTTTGGGTCTACAGGGGGCCTCTATGAGCAGTTCTTC.

J is TRBJ1-1 and V is TRBV15, with 8 bases lining up with TRBD1. V gave up 0 bases and J gave up 8 bases; unmatched junction bases: 8. Germline CDR1 LNHNV, CDR2 YYDKDF (reference sequence). The CDR3 length is 15 residues. The CDR3 here is CATSRDGGTGSEAFF. In DNA, the CDR3 is TGTGCCACCAGCAGAGATGGGGGGACAGGTTCCGAAGCTTTCTTT.

V gene TRBV27 combines with J gene TRBJ1-6; TRBD1 agrees at 8 bases. There are 13 residues in the CDR3. V gave up 6 bases and J gave up 14 bases; unmatched junction bases: 9. Looked up from germline, CDR1 is MNHEY and CDR2 is SMNVEV (reference sequence). CDR3 protein: CASRTGAQDTLHF. The CDR3, as DNA: TGTGCCAGCAGGACAGGGGCTCAAGACACCCTCCACTTT.

V usage is TRBV11-3 and J usage is TRBJ2-7; D may be TRBD1 (5 bases). Trimming cost V 0 bases and J 6 bases, with 9 bases left between them. Germline values: CDR1 SGHNT, CDR2 YENEEA. The CDR3 extends over 13 amino acids. The CDR3 is CASSLEGPGEQYF. In DNA, the CDR3 is TGTGCCAGCAGCTTAGAGGGGCCAGGCGAGCAGTACTTC.

This chain links TRBV19 with TRBJ1-1, with 9 bases matching TRBD1. V was pared by 5 bases and J by 4 bases, with 8 bases of the junction left unmatched. The CDR3 is made up of 15 amino acids. CDR1 is LNHDA and CDR2 is SQIVND in the germline V gene (reference sequence). In DNA form, the CDR3 reads TGTGCCAGTAGTCCCGGGACAGGGCATCCCACTGAAGCTTTCTTT. It is translated as CASSPGTGHPTEAFF.

The chain links TRBV5-1 to TRBJ1-1; TRBD1 aligns across 7 bases. V gave up 3 bases and J gave up 4 bases; unmatched junction bases: 6. CDR1 SGHRS and CDR2 YFSETQ come from the germline V gene. The length of the CDR3 is 14 residues. The CDR3, as DNA: TGCGCCAGCAGCTGGCGACAGGGTGGCACTGAAGCTTTCTTT. Protein: CASSWRQGGTEAFF.

This sequence joins TRBV19 and TRBJ1-5, with unresolved D. From germline, CDR1 is LNHDA and CDR2 SQIVND (reference sequence). V gave up 5 bases and J gave up 4 bases, with 18 bases separating them. There are 16 residues in the CDR3. DNA of the CDR3: TGTGCCAGTAGTCCTCAGGAGTTAGGGAGTAATCAGCCCCAGCATTTT. It specifies CASSPQELGSNQPQHF.

This clone was seen a handful of times. This chain joins TRBV9 and TRBJ1-1; D is perhaps TRBD1 (5 bases). V lost 3 bases and J lost 1, with 13 bases in between. The germline CDR1 and CDR2 sequences are SGDLS and YYNGEE. The CDR3 spans 15 residues. For the CDR3, the DNA is TGTGCCAGCAGCGAGGGGACTTTAGGGAACACTGAAGCTTTCTTT. It translates to CASSEGTLGNTEAFF. Full variable domain (rest looked up from reference TRBV9 and TRBJ1-1): DSGVTQTPKHLITATGQRVTLRCSPRSGDLSVYWYQQSLDQGLQFLIQYYNGEERAKGNILERFSAQQFPDLHSELNLSSLELGDSALYFCASSEGTLGNTEAFFGQGTRLTVV.

The chain joins TRBV5-4 to TRBJ1-1, with D unclear. The CDR3 loop spans 12 amino acids. Germline V gene lookup returns CDR1 SGHNT and CDR2 YYREEE (reference sequence). V was cut by 4 bases and J by 11 bases, with 15 bases left in between. Here the CDR3 reads CASSHPASPAFF. CDR3 bases: TGTGCCAGCAGCCACCCAGCGAGTCCCGCTTTCTTT.

The DNA for the CDR3 is TGTGCCAGCAGCCAATGGGACAGGGGGAGTAGGAACACCGGGGAGCTGTTTTTT. Its translation is CASSQWDRGSRNTGELFF. The chain combines TRBV6-2 or TRBV6-3 with TRBJ2-2, with TRBD1 identical over 11 bases. This CDR3 spans 18 amino acids. The ends lost 6 bases at V and 1 base at J; junction bases unmatched: 10. Germline CDR1 MNHEY, CDR2 SVGEGT.

The chain joins TRBV7-3 to TRBJ2-1, with 10 nucleotides matching TRBD2. Germline CDR1 is SGHTA and CDR2 is FQGTGA. The J segment lost 6 bases and the V segment lost 5 bases, leaving 7 bases of the junction unmatched. The CDR3 runs to 15 residues. CDR3 nucleotides: TGTGCCAGCAGCCCCCAGCGGGGGGGGTTCAATGAGCAGTTCTTC. It yields the protein CASSPQRGGFNEQFF.